The rows below give T cell receptor beta chains drawn from one sample of a study of T-cell memory formation after mild COVID-19. MiXCR, run by TCRdb on the 5' RACE reads, gives a single entry per CDR3 protein. This sample has about 180,000 distinct CDR3 sequences, with more than 15% found just once. Sample: PBMCs or a T cell subset sorted from them (not recorded which). The receptor set was obtained from an adult woman who had mild COVID-19 (a few samples of this study predate the infection). Cell type and time point are not known. Each CDR3 is given with its conserved first and last residue. A D gene is named only where the DNA matches it firmly. A clone size is listed for some rows: how often the clone was seen (once, few, many), or a class if it is expanded.

>TRBJ1-5|few|TRBD1|TRBV30
CAWSVSGGKPQHF
TGTGCCTGGAGTGTATCAGGGGGCAAGCCCCAGCATTTT
>TRBJ2-1|-|TRBD2|TRBV20-1
CSARTSGVGHEQFF
TGCAGTGCTAGGACTAGCGGGGTCGGCCATGAGCAGTTCTTC
>TRBJ2-1|-|-|TRBV20-1
CSAPDYNEQFF
TGCAGTGCCCCCGACTACAATGAGCAGTTCTTC
>TRBJ2-1|many|TRBD2|TRBV4-2
CASSQAWLAGEGNEQFF
TGTGCCAGCAGCCAAGCTTGGCTAGCGGGAGAGGGAAATGAGCAGTTCTTC
>TRBJ2-1|-|TRBD1|TRBV5-1
CASSLGDRVAYNEQFF
TGCGCCAGCAGCTTGGGCGACAGGGTGGCCTACAATGAGCAGTTCTTC
>TRBJ2-5|many|-|TRBV5-1
CASSFQETQYF
TGCGCCAGCAGCTTCCAAGAGACCCAGTACTTC
>TRBJ1-2|-|-|TRBV7-9
CASRPPGSGYGYTF
TGTGCCAGCAGGCCCCCTGGATCGGGCTATGGCTACACCTTC
>TRBJ1-4|many|TRBD1|TRBV5-1
CASRGTGGPNEKLFF
TGCGCCAGCAGAGGGACAGGGGGCCCAAATGAAAAACTGTTTTTT
>TRBJ2-1|-|-|TRBV20-1
CSARDSSQDEQFF
TGCAGTGCTAGGGACTCTTCCCAGGATGAGCAGTTCTTC
>TRBJ1-1|-|-|TRBV15
CATSGDLLTQAFF
TGTGCCACCAGCGGGGACCTTCTCACTCAAGCTTTCTTT
>TRBJ2-7|few|TRBD2|TRBV6-2/TRBV6-3
CASSDPGLASSYEQYF
TGTGCCAGCAGTGATCCGGGACTAGCGTCCTCCTACGAGCAGTACTTC
>TRBJ2-7|-|-|TRBV4-2
CASSQDHGPYEQYF
TGTGCCAGCAGCCAAGATCACGGCCCCTACGAGCAGTACTTC
>TRBJ2-5|few|-|TRBV29-1
CSVDRVVGETQYF
TGCAGCGTTGATCGGGTTGTGGGGGAGACCCAGTACTTC
>TRBJ2-1|few|-|TRBV21-1
CASSKGGGRREASYNEQFF
TGTGCCAGCAGCAAAGGAGGCGGAAGGCGGGAGGCCTCCTACAATGAGCAGTTCTTC
>TRBJ1-4|few|-|TRBV2
CASRLGITNEKLFF
TGTGCCAGCCGATTAGGGATAACTAATGAAAAACTGTTTTTT
>TRBJ1-2|-|-|TRBV6-6
CASILTGVWSQGYTF
TGTGCCAGCATTTTGACAGGAGTCTGGTCCCAGGGCTACACCTTC
>TRBJ2-1|few|-|TRBV24-1
CATRDSYNEQFF
TGTGCCACCAGGGACAGCTACAATGAGCAGTTCTTC
>TRBJ2-2|-|-|TRBV11-2
CASSLVRRGLTGELFF
TGTGCCAGCAGCTTAGTCCGGCGGGGCCTCACCGGGGAGCTGTTTTTT
>TRBJ2-3|few|-|TRBV5-1
CASSRTTPDTQYF
TGCGCCAGCAGCCGCACTACCCCAGATACGCAGTATTTT
>TRBJ2-3|few|-|TRBV24-1
CATSAVGTRSSDTQYF
TGTGCCACCAGTGCGGTGGGCACCCGAAGCTCAGATACGCAGTATTTT
>TRBJ1-1|-|-|TRBV29-1
CSVDRVAGTEAFF
TGCAGCGTTGACCGAGTGGCCGGCACTGAAGCTTTCTTT
>TRBJ2-3|-|TRBD1|TRBV7-3
CASSSTGVGDTQYF
TGTGCCAGCAGCTCGACAGGGGTCGGAGATACGCAGTATTTT
>TRBJ2-1|few|TRBD1|TRBV6-2/TRBV6-3
CASSYMDRANEQFF
TGTGCCAGCAGTTACATGGACAGGGCTAATGAGCAGTTCTTC
>TRBJ2-7|-|TRBD2|TRBV20-1
CSASRLAGVLHEQYF
TGCAGTGCTAGTAGGCTAGCGGGAGTACTCCACGAGCAGTACTTC
>TRBJ2-7|many|TRBD2|TRBV5-1
CASSTSGGSYEQYF
TGCGCCAGCAGCACCAGCGGGGGGTCCTACGAGCAGTACTTC
>TRBJ1-5|-|TRBD1|TRBV27
CASSLRPGQGAQPQHF
TGTGCCAGCAGTTTACGTCCCGGACAGGGGGCCCAGCCCCAGCATTTT
>TRBJ1-1|-|-|TRBV18
CASSPPGNTEAFF
TGTGCCAGCTCACCACCAGGGAACACTGAAGCTTTCTTT
>TRBJ2-7|-|-|TRBV7-8
CASSSGVYEQYF
TGTGCCAGCAGCTCAGGAGTGTACGAGCAGTACTTC
>TRBJ2-1|-|TRBD1|TRBV6-5
CASSRDRNNEQFF
TGTGCCAGCAGTAGGGACAGAAACAATGAGCAGTTCTTC
>TRBJ2-5|-|-|TRBV10-3
CAISSGSQGETQYF
TGTGCCATCAGCTCGGGGAGCCAAGGAGAGACCCAGTACTTC
>TRBJ2-5|few|-|TRBV20-1
CSASQGMKTQYF
TGCAGTGCTAGCCAGGGTATGAAGACCCAGTACTTC
>TRBJ2-1|-|TRBD2|TRBV11-2
CASSLLGLAGGPLAEQFF
TGTGCCAGCAGCTTATTGGGACTAGCGGGGGGGCCACTCGCTGAGCAGTTCTTC
>TRBJ1-1|few|-|TRBV12-3/TRBV12-4
CASSFKPHEDPNTEAFF
TGTGCCAGCAGTTTTAAACCCCACGAGGACCCGAACACTGAAGCTTTCTTT
>TRBJ2-3|few|TRBD2|TRBV4-3
CASSRQTSGIVTDTQYF
TGCGCCAGCAGCCGCCAAACTAGCGGGATAGTCACAGATACGCAGTATTTT
>TRBJ1-1|few|-|TRBV7-9
CASSLGAGVYTEAFF
TGTGCCAGCAGCTTAGGAGCAGGAGTCTACACTGAAGCTTTCTTT
>TRBJ2-2|-|-|TRBV5-1
CASSLGRDVGRTAGELFF
TGCGCCAGCAGCTTGGGTCGGGACGTAGGAAGAACGGCCGGGGAGCTGTTTTTT
>TRBJ1-2|many|TRBD1|TRBV7-9
CASSRQGSSGYTF
TGTGCCAGCAGCCGACAGGGGAGTAGCGGCTACACCTTC
>TRBJ2-5|few|TRBD1|TRBV25-1
CASSIRIPVDRAETQYF
TGTGCCAGCAGTATACGGATACCTGTGGACAGGGCAGAGACCCAGTACTTC
>TRBJ2-1|-|TRBD2|TRBV20-1
CSASRTSGSRNEQFF
TGCAGTGCTAGTCGGACTAGCGGGAGCAGGAATGAGCAGTTCTTC
>TRBJ2-7|-|-|TRBV24-1
CATSDYRVSYEQYF
TGTGCCACCAGTGATTACAGGGTATCCTACGAGCAGTACTTC
>TRBJ2-2|few|-|TRBV11-2
CASSPRLGGRTGELFF
TGTGCCAGCAGCCCGCGCCTGGGGGGAAGGACCGGGGAGCTGTTTTTT
>TRBJ1-2|-|-|TRBV6-2/TRBV6-3
CASRWTYGYTF
TGTGCCAGCAGATGGACTTATGGCTACACCTTC
>TRBJ2-3|-|-|TRBV24-1
CATAATNTDTQYF
TGTGCCACGGCGGCGACGAACACAGATACGCAGTATTTT
>TRBJ2-7|-|TRBD1|TRBV10-3
CAISARTGPEYEQYF
TGTGCCATCAGTGCCCGGACAGGACCGGAGTACGAGCAGTACTTC
>TRBJ2-1|few|TRBD2|TRBV14
CASSPPGRGPYNEQFF
TGTGCCAGCAGCCCACCCGGGAGGGGACCCTACAACGAGCAGTTCTTC
>TRBJ2-2|many|TRBD1|TRBV5-5
CASSWTGAMNTGELFF
TGTGCCAGCAGCTGGACAGGGGCCATGAACACCGGGGAGCTGTTTTTT
>TRBJ1-5|-|-|TRBV12-3/TRBV12-4
CASSGGGGRGDQPQHF
TGTGCCAGCAGTGGCGGTGGGGGAAGGGGGGATCAGCCCCAGCATTTT
>TRBJ2-5|few|TRBD2|TRBV11-2
CASSIPGGGAGETQYF
TGTGCCAGCAGTATCCCCGGCGGGGGGGCAGGAGAGACCCAGTACTTC
>TRBJ2-5|-|-|TRBV4-3
CASSQVRGETQYF
TGCGCCAGCAGCCAAGTCAGGGGAGAGACCCAGTACTTC
>TRBJ2-1|many|TRBD2|TRBV20-1
CSAPVASGGSYNEQFF
TGCAGTGCTCCCGTAGCTAGCGGGGGATCCTACAATGAGCAGTTCTTC
>TRBJ2-7|-|-|TRBV11-3
CASSSAPGPGSYEQYF
TGTGCCAGCAGCTCTGCACCGGGACCCGGCTCCTACGAGCAGTACTTC
>TRBJ1-1|few|-|TRBV5-1
CASSLGDGTPTGTEAFF
TGCGCCAGCAGCTTGGGTGATGGGACACCGACGGGAACTGAAGCTTTCTTT
>TRBJ2-1|-|TRBD2|TRBV29-1
CSVNPGLAADNEQFF
TGCAGCGTTAACCCGGGACTAGCAGCCGACAATGAGCAGTTCTTC
>TRBJ1-1|-|TRBD1|TRBV4-2
CASSQGTGGDLEAFF
TGTGCCAGCAGCCAAGGGACAGGGGGGGACCTTGAAGCTTTCTTT
>TRBJ2-7|few|TRBD1|TRBV20-1
CSPRRGQDSYEQYF
TGCAGTCCAAGAAGGGGACAGGATTCCTACGAGCAGTACTTC